The 22 T cell receptor beta chains below were found in one sample sequenced in a study of cytomegalovirus exposure and HLA in healthy donors. The PCR was carried out with 60 Vbeta primers and 13 Jbeta primers. Data came from immunoSEQ multiplex PCR; TCRdb stores just in-frame clones and leaves some out. Of around 85,000 clones in the sample, around 80% are singletons; the top ten hold 32%. The sample comprised PBMCs. The source of these receptors is a man aged 50-60 years in good health and CMV-seropositive.

This rearrangement joins TRBV7-2 to TRBJ2-5; D is undetermined. The V end lost 1 base, the J end lost 0 bases, and 9 bases lay between the germline ends. The CDR3 length is 15 residues. The V gene's germline CDR1 is SGHTA and CDR2 FQGNSA. The CDR3 nucleotides read TGTGCCAGCAGCTTAGAGGTCGGGTACCAAGAGACCCAGTACTTC. It codes for CASSLEVGYQETQYF.

This chain links TRBV4-2 with TRBJ2-1; 10 positions agree with TRBD2. CDR3 length equals 16 residues. The V segment lost 0 bases and the J segment 6 bases; nucleotides outside the gene matches: 5. The germline V gene encodes CDR1 LGHNA and CDR2 YNFKEQ. In DNA, the CDR3 is TGTGCCAGCAGCCAAGAAGGACTAGCGGACGCCAATGAGCAGTTCTTC. Protein sequence: CASSQEGLADANEQFF.

The rearrangement uses TRBV5-1 and TRBJ2-7; D is possibly TRBD2 (6 bases). This CDR3 region has 15 residues. Germline CDR1 reads SGHRS; CDR2 reads YFSETQ. The V and J ends lost 1 base and 6 bases respectively, with 17 bases between them. CDR3 DNA sequence: TGCGCCAGCAGCTTGTTCCGGGAGTTTCGGGGCGAGCAGTACTTC. It is translated as CASSLFREFRGEQYF.

For this clone: One junction end disagrees with the germline gene, perhaps due to a read error. This chain links TRBV7-9 with TRBJ2-3; TRBD1 agrees at 7 bases. Germline lookup yields CDR1 SEHNR and CDR2 FQNEAQ (reference sequence). This CDR3 has 16 amino acids. CDR3 coding DNA: TGTTCCAGCAGCTTCCAGGGGGTAATAGGCACAGATACGCAGTATTTT. It translates to CSSSFQGVIGTDTQYF.

This chain's CDR3 is CASSYPTGRYGYTF. The CDR3 nucleotides are TGTGCCAGCAGCTATCCGACAGGCCGCTATGGCTACACCTTC. The genes are TRBV5-4 and TRBJ1-2; tentatively, D is TRBD1 (6 bases). Germline CDR1 is SGHNT and CDR2 is YYREEE (reference sequence). The CDR3 covers 14 residues. V lost 3 bases and J lost 4, with 13 bases in between.

V and J are TRBV10-1 and TRBJ2-2; D is unclear. Germline V gene lookup returns CDR1 WNHNN and CDR2 SYGVQD (reference sequence). This CDR3 spans 15 amino acids. Trimming took off 0 bases at V and 4 bases at J, with 9 bases between the two ends. CDR3 in amino acids: CASSESPSLTGELFF. CDR3 bases: TGCGCCAGCAGTGAGTCGCCTAGTCTCACCGGGGAGCTGTTTTTT.

The CDR3 sequence is CASSPDSGSYEQYF. DNA for the CDR3: TGTGCCAGCAGCCCCGATAGCGGTTCCTACGAGCAGTACTTC. The gene calls are TRBV7-2 and TRBJ2-7, with TRBD2 as a possible D gene (6 bases). Per the germline V gene, CDR1 is SGHTA and CDR2 is FQGNSA. The CDR3 has 14 amino acids. V lost 5 bases and J lost 1, with 12 bases in between.

The chain joins TRBV5-4 to TRBJ2-7; 7 positions match TRBD1. CDR3 length: 14 amino acids. With 4 bases clipped from V and 6 bases from J, the junction kept 10 bases outside the gene matches. CDR1 is SGHNT and CDR2 is YYREEE in the germline V gene (reference sequence). The CDR3 sequence: CASSLLRGSGEQYF. In DNA, the CDR3 is TGTGCCAGCAGCCTCCTCAGGGGGTCTGGCGAGCAGTACTTC.

The V and J genes are TRBV7-8 and TRBJ2-3; tentative D call: TRBD1 (5 bases). V lost 6 bases, J lost 3 bases, and 13 bases lay in between. This CDR3 contains 14 residues. Germline V lookup: CDR1 SGHVS, CDR2 FQNEAQ. In DNA, the CDR3 is TGTGCCAGCAGACCCCAGGGAACAACAGATACGCAGTATTTT. Its translation is CASRPQGTTDTQYF. Supplemented by reference TRBV7-8 and TRBJ2-3, the full variable domain reads GAGVSQSPRYKVAKRGQDVALRCDPISGHVSLFWYQQALGQGPEFLTYFQNEAQLDKSGLPSDRFFAERPEGSVSTLKIQRTQQEDSAVYLCASRPQGTTDTQYFGPGTRLTVL.

This chain uses TRBV6-1 with TRBJ2-3; D gene unclear. The CDR3 is 10 amino acids. With 6 bases removed from V and 14 bases from J, the gap between germline ends came to 12 bases. Germline CDR1 and CDR2: MNHNS and SASEGT. Here the CDR3 DNA reads TGTGCCAGCAGAATTGAGACTGTGTATTTT. This translates into CASRIETVYF.

The rearrangement uses TRBV5-8 and TRBJ1-2; D is perhaps TRBD1 (5 bases). Trimming left V 3 bases short and J 14 bases short, with 20 bases between. CDR3 size: 13 residues. Germline V gives CDR1 SGHTS, CDR2 YDEGEE. CDR3 in amino acids: CASSSQLTGPWTF. CDR3 coding DNA: TGTGCCAGCAGCTCCCAACTTACAGGTCCGTGGACCTTC.

V usage is TRBV4-2 and J usage is TRBJ2-5; D call uncertain. The end of the DNA fits TRBJ2-7 better, so the J call may be wrong. This CDR3 comprises 14 residues. The V gene's germline CDR1 is LGHNA and CDR2 YNFKEQ. CDR3 residues: CASSQNGLDYEQYF. CDR3 nucleotide sequence: TGTGCCAGCAGCCAAAACGGGCTAGACTACGAGCAGTACTTC.

The rearrangement uses TRBV29-1 and TRBJ2-5; 10 bases align to TRBD1. With 7 bases clipped from V and 0 bases from J, the junction kept 5 bases outside the gene matches. CDR1 and CDR2 (germline): SQVTM, ANQGSEA. This CDR3 contains 14 residues. The CDR3, as DNA: TGCAGCGCTCCGGGACAGGGGAACCAAGAGACCCAGTACTTC. This codes for CSAPGQGNQETQYF. Full variable domain (missing parts from reference TRBV29-1 and TRBJ2-5): SAVISQKPSRDICQRGTSLTIQCQVDSQVTMMFWYRQQPGQSLTLIATANQGSEATYESGFVIDKFPISRPNLTFSTLTVSNMSPEDSSIYLCSAPGQGNQETQYFGPGTRLLVL.

The rearrangement uses TRBV11-2 and TRBJ1-3; D remains unclear. CDR3 length: 15 amino acids. In germline, CDR1 is SGHAT, CDR2 FQNNGV. V lost 0 bases and J 4 bases, leaving 10 bases between the germline ends. CDR3 residues: CASSLDKLRGNTIYF. As DNA, the CDR3 is TGTGCCAGCAGCTTAGATAAGCTACGGGGAAACACCATATATTTT.

The rearrangement uses TRBV5-4 and TRBJ1-2; D gene ambiguous. Trimming took off 5 bases at V and 7 bases at J, with 18 bases between the two ends. Germline V gives CDR1 SGHNT, CDR2 YYREEE (reference sequence). This CDR3 has 14 amino acids. DNA of the CDR3: TGTGCCAGCAGTCCCTTAGCGGAGCTCTCTGGCTACACCTTC. It encodes CASSPLAELSGYTF.

V is TRBV30 and J is TRBJ2-3, with unresolved D. Trimming took 0 bases from V and 3 from J, leaving 10 bases between them. Per germline, CDR1 GTSNPN and CDR2 SVGIG (reference sequence). The CDR3 is made up of 14 amino acids. This CDR3 reads CAWSVGTETDTQYF. CDR3 coding DNA: TGTGCCTGGAGTGTAGGTACGGAGACAGATACGCAGTATTTT.

This clone occurred a few times. This chain connects TRBV11-2 to TRBJ2-1, with 9 bases aligning to TRBD2. The CDR3 runs to 15 residues. J was trimmed by 5 bases and V by 3 bases; bases with no gene match: 5. Germline CDR1 is SGHAT and CDR2 is FQNNGV. The CDR3 loop is CASSFSGRFNNEQFF. The CDR3 DNA reads TGTGCCAGCAGCTTTAGCGGGAGATTTAACAATGAGCAGTTCTTC.

The CDR3 DNA reads as TGTGCCAGCAGCGAACGGGCGGGAGAGGCCTACAATGAGCAGTTCTTC. This codes for CASSERAGEAYNEQFF. The chain links TRBV7-9 to TRBJ2-1, with 7 bases lining up with TRBD2. This CDR3 spans 16 amino acids. V lost 5 bases to trimming and J lost 2 bases; unmatched junction nucleotides: 9. Germline CDR1 reads SEHNR; CDR2 reads FQNEAQ (reference sequence).

CDR3 protein: CASSSPRSEQYF. CDR3 DNA: TGTGCCAGCAGCTCTCCCCGTAGTGAGCAGTACTTC. The chain joins TRBV7-8 to TRBJ2-7; D gene uncertain. Trimming stripped 4 bases from V and 7 bases from J, with 11 bases between. The CDR3 length is 12 residues. From germline, CDR1 is SGHVS and CDR2 FQNEAQ.

The V gene is TRBV18, the J gene TRBJ1-2, with 7 nucleotides matching TRBD1. Germline V gene sequence: CDR1 KGHSH, CDR2 LQKENI. The ends lost 4 bases at V and 2 bases at J; junction bases unmatched: 10. CDR3 length: 16 residues. The DNA of the CDR3 is TGTGCCAGCTCACGAAACCCGGGACAGATAAACTATGGCTACACCTTC. Translation gives CASSRNPGQINYGYTF. The full variable domain, with the rest looked up from reference TRBV18 and TRBJ1-2, is NAGVMQNPRHLVRRRGQEARLRCSPMKGHSHVYWYRQLPEEGLKFMVYLQKENIIDESGMPKERFSAEFPKEGPSILRIQQVVRGDSAAYFCASSRNPGQINYGYTFGSGTRLTVV.

This chain joins TRBV30 and TRBJ2-7; TRBD1 is a possible D gene (6 bases). V lost 5 bases, J lost 4 bases, and 9 bases lay in between. Germline-derived CDR1 and CDR2 are GTSNPN and SVGIG (reference sequence). The CDR3 consists of 11 residues. In DNA form, the CDR3 reads TGTGCCTGGGAGGGGGTATACGAGCAGTACTTC. It translates to CAWEGVYEQYF.

The gene calls are TRBV29-1 and TRBJ1-1; D remains unclear. The CDR3 runs to 12 residues. Germline V gene data show CDR1 as SQVTM and CDR2 as ANQGSEA. Trimming cost V 7 bases and J 2 bases, with 11 bases left between them. CDR3 region: CSALIANTEAFF. CDR3 in DNA: TGCAGCGCCTTAATAGCAAACACTGAAGCTTTCTTT.